The 30 T cell receptor beta chains in this list originate from one sample, sequenced in a study of radiation and T cells in renal cell carcinoma. The time point denotes: baseline pretreatment blood. Treatment indicated: 15 Gy SBRT to primary tumor, nephrectomy 4 weeks later. The table came from immunoSEQ multiplex PCR; TCRdb's copy has only in-frame clones and leaves some out. The sample contains 130,000 to 150,000 clones, about 87% of which appear only once. The starting material was blood, obtained from a patient whose treatment included radiotherapy and nephrectomy. These receptors originate from a woman in her seventies with renal cell carcinoma.

The chain couples TRBV25-1 to TRBJ2-7; 9 bases line up with TRBD1. The germline gives CDR1 MGHDK, CDR2 SYGVNS. The CDR3 is 15 amino acids. V was pared by 8 bases and J by 2 bases, with 10 bases of the junction left unmatched. The CDR3 region is CASATGTGLTYEQYF. The CDR3 coding sequence is TGTGCCAGCGCCACCGGGACAGGGTTAACCTACGAGCAGTACTTC.

This chain joins TRBV6-1 and TRBJ1-1; no clear D gene. V dropped 6 bases and J dropped 0 bases, with 5 bases sitting between them. Germline V gene data show CDR1 as MNHNS and CDR2 as SASEGT. The CDR3 has 12 amino acids. In DNA form, the CDR3 reads TGTGCCAGCAGAAGTTTGAACACTGAAGCTTTCTTT. The encoded protein is CASRSLNTEAFF.

The rearrangement joins TRBV2 to TRBJ1-1; D perhaps matches TRBD1 (6 bases). The V and J ends lost 6 bases and 6 bases respectively, with 20 bases between them. Germline loops: CDR1 SNHLY, CDR2 FYNNEI. This CDR3 spans 15 amino acids. The DNA for the CDR3 is TGTGCCAGCAGCCCGGGGGCCGGGGTAGTATCTGAAGCTTTCTTT. It translates to CASSPGAGVVSEAFF.

The chain employs TRBV14 and TRBJ2-5, with a tentative D call TRBD2 (5 bases). V was shortened by 1 base and J by 5 bases, with 5 bases between the two germline ends. Per germline, CDR1 SGHDN and CDR2 FVKESK. The CDR3 is made up of 12 amino acids. CDR3 amino acids: CASSQGGETQYF. The CDR3 nucleotides are TGTGCCAGCAGCCAAGGAGGGGAGACCCAGTACTTC.

The chain couples TRBV7-2 to TRBJ1-1, with 10 bases that match TRBD1. Looked up from germline, CDR1 is SGHTA and CDR2 is FQGNSA. Trimming removed 7 bases from V and 10 bases from J; junction bases left unmatched: 9. The CDR3 totals 13 residues. The CDR3 loop reads CASTQDRGRRAFF. The CDR3 nucleotides read TGTGCCAGCACCCAGGACAGGGGGAGGAGAGCTTTCTTT.

The rearrangement links TRBV28 to TRBJ2-7; D is possibly TRBD2 (5 bases). V lost 10 bases, J lost 2 bases, and 15 bases lay in between. Germline V gene lookup returns CDR1 MDHEN and CDR2 SYDVKM. There are 13 residues in the CDR3. DNA of the CDR3: TGTGCCAATTACTCGCCCGGGACCTACGAGCAGTACTTC. As protein: CANYSPGTYEQYF.

This chain links TRBV19 with TRBJ2-5, with D unclear. V was shortened by 2 bases and J by 3 bases, with 7 bases between the two germline ends. Germline V lookup: CDR1 LNHDA, CDR2 SQIVND (reference sequence). CDR3 length: 13 amino acids. The CDR3 DNA reads TGTGCCAGTAGTATACGGCAGGAAGAGACCCAGTACTTC. Translated: CASSIRQEETQYF.

The CDR3 DNA reads TGTGCCAGTAGTATACAGGGGGTGATGGCCACTGAAGCTTTCTTT. As protein: CASSIQGVMATEAFF. The chain is built from TRBV19 and TRBJ1-1, with TRBD1 matching over 7 bases. The germline V gene has CDR1 LNHDA and CDR2 SQIVND (reference sequence). The CDR3 spans 15 residues. With 2 bases clipped from V and 4 bases from J, the junction kept 7 bases outside the gene matches.

The chain combines TRBV9 with TRBJ1-6; D might be TRBD1 (5 bases). Trimming cost V 0 bases and J 7 bases, with 11 bases left between them. Looked up from germline, CDR1 is SGDLS and CDR2 is YYNGEE. This CDR3 contains 15 residues. The CDR3 sequence is CASSVGQQGNSPLHF. CDR3 DNA: TGTGCCAGCAGCGTAGGTCAGCAGGGAAATTCACCCCTCCACTTT.

CDR3 coding DNA: TGCGCCAGCAGCTTGGGGACAGGGGCGGGCAATCAGCCCCAGCATTTT. Translation gives CASSLGTGAGNQPQHF. V is TRBV5-1 and J is TRBJ1-5; 9 positions match TRBD1. This CDR3 spans 16 amino acids. Trimming at V came to 0 bases and at J to 2 bases, leaving 3 bases not matched to a gene. The germline gives CDR1 SGHRS, CDR2 YFSETQ.

The chain recombines TRBV15 with TRBJ1-5, with D perhaps TRBD1 (6 bases). Germline V lookup: CDR1 LNHNV, CDR2 YYDKDF (reference sequence). With 0 bases removed from V and 9 bases from J, the gap between germline ends came to 15 bases. The CDR3 totals 15 residues. The CDR3 DNA reads TGTGCCACCAGCAGAGAGGTACAGGGAATCTCGCCCCAGCATTTT. This encodes CATSREVQGISPQHF.

The chain joins TRBV9 to TRBJ2-7; D is uncertain. The CDR3 has 15 residues. Trimming removed 1 base at V and 1 base at J, with 12 bases between. In germline, CDR1 is SGDLS, CDR2 YYNGEE. The CDR3, as DNA: TGTGCCAGCAGCGTATTGGGTGGAAATTCCTACGAGCAGTACTTC. Its translation is CASSVLGGNSYEQYF.

The genes are TRBV19 and TRBJ1-5; 8 positions agree with TRBD1. The CDR3 has 15 residues. With 5 bases clipped from V and 1 base from J, the junction kept 4 bases outside the gene matches. Germline values: CDR1 LNHDA, CDR2 SQIVND (reference sequence). CDR3 residues: CASSAGQGSNQPQHF. As DNA, the CDR3 is TGTGCCAGTAGTGCTGGACAGGGCAGCAATCAGCCCCAGCATTTT.

This chain uses TRBV29-1 with TRBJ2-3; no definite D call. Trimming stripped 0 bases from V and 5 bases from J, with 6 bases between. The CDR3 has 12 residues. Germline loops: CDR1 SQVTM, CDR2 ANQGSEA. CDR3 residues: CSVEDIGDTQYF. The CDR3 DNA reads as TGCAGCGTTGAAGATATAGGAGATACGCAGTATTTT.

This chain links TRBV6-1 with TRBJ2-5; TRBD2 matches 10 bases. This CDR3 comprises 16 residues. V lost 2 bases, J lost 4 bases, and 7 bases stayed unmatched. The germline V gene encodes CDR1 MNHNS and CDR2 SASEGT. In nucleotides, the CDR3 is TGTGCCAGCAGTGAATTGGGAGCGGGGGGGTCAGAGACCCAGTACTTC. It specifies CASSELGAGGSETQYF.

The chain has TRBV7-9 and TRBJ2-7; maybe TRBD2 (5 bases). With 0 bases removed from V and 3 bases from J, the gap between germline ends came to 9 bases. Germline CDR1 is SEHNR and CDR2 is FQNEAQ (reference sequence). The CDR3 consists of 14 residues. The CDR3: CASSLAEGRYEQYF. For the CDR3, the DNA is TGTGCCAGCAGCTTAGCAGAGGGCCGCTACGAGCAGTACTTC. The entire variable domain, with the rest obtained from reference TRBV7-9 and TRBJ2-7, is as follows: DTGVSQNPRHKITKRGQNVTFRCDPISEHNRLYWYRQTLGQGPEFLTYFQNEAQLEKSRLLSDRFSAERPKGSFSTLEIQRTEQGDSAMYLCASSLAEGRYEQYFGPGTRLTVT.

The chain is built from TRBV18 and TRBJ1-1; D is perhaps TRBD1 (5 bases). The V end lost 6 bases, the J end lost 7 bases, and 18 bases lay between the germline ends. Germline V lookup: CDR1 KGHSH, CDR2 LQKENI. The CDR3 totals 14 residues. The DNA for the CDR3 is TGTGCCAGCTCCCCCGGGACGGGGGGTTATGAAGCTTTCTTT. This codes for CASSPGTGGYEAFF.

This chain links TRBV5-1 with TRBJ2-3; D gene unclear. The V end lost 0 bases, the J end lost 0 bases, and 8 bases lay between the germline ends. This CDR3 has 15 residues. Per germline, CDR1 SGHRS and CDR2 YFSETQ. As DNA, the CDR3 is TGCGCCAGCAGCTTGGAGTGGCGGAGCACAGATACGCAGTATTTT. Its translation: CASSLEWRSTDTQYF.

This clone was detected only once. One end of the junction is discordant with germline, which a read error may explain. The chain has TRBV7-7 and TRBJ2-7; 9 nucleotides match TRBD1. CDR3 length: 13 residues. Germline values: CDR1 SSHAT, CDR2 FNYEAQ (reference sequence). This chain's CDR3 is CASSLDRGHEQYF. The CDR3 DNA sequence: TGTGCTAGCAGCCTGGACAGGGGACACGAGCAGTACTTC.

The genes are TRBV9 and TRBJ2-7, with D unclear. The CDR3 is 15 residues long. CDR1 and CDR2 from the germline V gene are SGDLS and YYNGEE. V lost 2 bases and J lost 2, with 14 bases in between. For the CDR3, the DNA is TGTGCCAGCAGCGTCGCAAACGGGCCGACCTACGAGCAGTACTTC. It is translated as CASSVANGPTYEQYF.

In its sample, this clone was seen once. The rearrangement uses TRBV30 and TRBJ1-5; 10 bases are a match to TRBD1. Germline CDR1 reads GTSNPN; CDR2 reads SVGIG (reference sequence). CDR3 length: 17 amino acids. The V segment lost 1 base and the J segment 2 bases; nucleotides outside the gene matches: 8. The CDR3 DNA is TGTGCCTGGAGTGCTATGACAGGGGGCATGGGCAATCAGCCCCAGCATTTT. Its translation: CAWSAMTGGMGNQPQHF.

This chain links TRBV4-1 with TRBJ2-3; D not resolved. The CDR3 spans 13 residues. Per germline, CDR1 MGHRA and CDR2 YSYEKL. Trimming took off 3 bases at V and 7 bases at J, with 11 bases between the two ends. CDR3 coding DNA: TGCGCCAGCAGCCAGGGCTCGGTCTATACGCAGTATTTT. The encoded protein is CASSQGSVYTQYF.

The chain links TRBV7-9 to TRBJ2-7; a possible D gene is TRBD2 (6 bases). V was clipped by 3 bases and J by 2 bases, with 11 bases between them. Germline V lookup: CDR1 SEHNR, CDR2 FQNEAQ (reference sequence). There are 14 residues in the CDR3. The CDR3: CASSFLGTPYEQYF. DNA of the CDR3: TGTGCCAGCAGCTTCCTCGGGACTCCCTACGAGCAGTACTTC.

This sequence joins TRBV4-3 and TRBJ1-1; D gene ambiguous. This CDR3 spans 14 amino acids. Per the germline V gene, CDR1 is LGHNA and CDR2 is YSLEER. Trimming took 1 base from V and 1 from J, leaving 7 bases between them. The CDR3 DNA is TGCGCCAGCAGCCAAGGATGGGCGAACACTGAAGCTTTCTTT. As protein: CASSQGWANTEAFF.

V gene TRBV7-3 combines with J gene TRBJ2-1, with 9 bases that match TRBD1. The junction had 4 bases not matched to a gene; V was cut back by 1 base and J by 6 bases. Per the germline V gene, CDR1 is SGHTA and CDR2 is FQGTGA. The CDR3 extends over 15 amino acids. The CDR3 sequence: CASSLNRGQGNEQFF. The CDR3 nucleotides read TGTGCCAGCAGCTTAAACAGGGGGCAAGGCAATGAGCAGTTCTTC.

DNA of the CDR3: TGCGCCAGCAGCGTCGGGCCCGACTACGAGCAGTACTTC. This sequence encodes CASSVGPDYEQYF. The gene calls are TRBV5-1 and TRBJ2-7; no firm D call. CDR1 is SGHRS and CDR2 is YFSETQ in the germline V gene. Trimming removed 4 bases at V and 3 bases at J, with 11 bases between. This CDR3 spans 13 amino acids. The complete variable domain, with remaining parts taken from reference TRBV5-1 and TRBJ2-7, reads KAGVTQTPRYLIKTRGQQVTLSCSPISGHRSVSWYQQTPGQGLQFLFEYFSETQRNKGNFPGRFSGRQFSNSRSEMNVSTLELGDSALYLCASSVGPDYEQYFGPGTRLTVT.

This clone was picked up a small number of times. V gene TRBV25-1 combines with J gene TRBJ1-5, with TRBD1 as a possible D gene (5 bases). Looked up from germline, CDR1 is MGHDK and CDR2 is SYGVNS. The CDR3 contains 16 residues. Trimming took off 1 base at V and 2 bases at J, with 12 bases between the two ends. CDR3 bases: TGTGCCAGCAGTGAATGGGGGGAGGTGGGCAATCAGCCCCAGCATTTT. This sequence encodes CASSEWGEVGNQPQHF.

This sequence joins TRBV5-4 and TRBJ2-2; 7 nucleotides agree with TRBD1. Trimming took 4 bases from V and 5 from J; bases not matched to a gene: 8. CDR1 and CDR2 from the germline V gene are SGHNT and YYREEE (reference sequence). The CDR3 sequence is 15 residues long. For the CDR3, the DNA is TGTGCCAGCAGCCCGAAGCTGACAGGGACCGGGGAGCTGTTTTTT. Protein sequence: CASSPKLTGTGELFF. Supplemented by reference TRBV5-4 and TRBJ2-2, the full variable domain reads ETGVTQSPTHLIKTRGQQVTLRCSSQSGHNTVSWYQQALGQGPQFIFQYYREEENGRGNFPPRFSGLQFPNYSSELNVNALELDDSALYLCASSPKLTGTGELFFGEGSRLTVL.

V gene TRBV19 combines with J gene TRBJ2-5; D call uncertain. The CDR3 spans 15 residues. V was trimmed by 4 bases and J by 0 bases, leaving 12 bases between them. Germline V lookup: CDR1 LNHDA, CDR2 SQIVND (reference sequence). CDR3 bases: TGTGCCAGTAGTACCCTCGGACCGTACCAAGAGACCCAGTACTTC. Translating it yields CASSTLGPYQETQYF.

This clone was seen a few times. V gene TRBV9 combines with J gene TRBJ2-1; 9 nucleotides line up with TRBD2. V was pared by 4 bases and J by 2 bases, with 7 bases of the junction left unmatched. Per the germline V gene, CDR1 is SGDLS and CDR2 is YYNGEE. This CDR3 comprises 16 residues. CDR3 loop: CASSFSGGDTYNEQFF. Here the CDR3 DNA reads TGTGCCAGCAGCTTTAGCGGGGGTGATACCTACAATGAGCAGTTCTTC.